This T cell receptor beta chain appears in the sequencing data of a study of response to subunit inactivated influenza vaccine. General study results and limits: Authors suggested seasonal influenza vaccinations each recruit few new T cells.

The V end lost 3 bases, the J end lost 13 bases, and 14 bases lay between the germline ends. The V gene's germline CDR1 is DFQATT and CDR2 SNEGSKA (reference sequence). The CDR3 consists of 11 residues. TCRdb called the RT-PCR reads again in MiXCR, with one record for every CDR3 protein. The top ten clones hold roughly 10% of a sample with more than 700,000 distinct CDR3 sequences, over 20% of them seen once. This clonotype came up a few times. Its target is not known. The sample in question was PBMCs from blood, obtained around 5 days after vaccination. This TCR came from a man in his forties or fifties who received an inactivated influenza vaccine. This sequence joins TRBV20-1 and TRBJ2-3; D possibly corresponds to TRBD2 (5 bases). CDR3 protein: CSASGTSKEYF. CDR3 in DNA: TGCAGTGCTAGCGGTACTAGTAAGGAGTATTTT.